The 5 T cell receptor beta chains presented below share a single source sample, sequenced in a study. One entry per CDR3 protein results from TCRdb running MiXCR on the 5' RACE reads. The sample yields about 57,000 distinct CDR3 sequences, approximately 27% seen once. Cells sorted as Tregs were CD4+, CD25+ and CD127-/low. Source material: tumor-infiltrating Tregs sorted from the breast tumor. Receptors originate from a female donor with breast cancer.

Here the CDR3 reads CASSTSGTAKSPLHF. CDR3 DNA: TGCGCCAGCAGCACGTCCGGGACAGCCAAATCACCCCTCCACTTT. The genes are TRBV4-3 and TRBJ1-6; 7 positions agree with TRBD1. Trimming removed 5 bases from V and 10 bases from J; junction bases left unmatched: 11. The CDR3 is made up of 15 amino acids. Germline V gene sequence: CDR1 LGHNA, CDR2 YSLEER.

This clonotype has only a few counts. The J gene is TRBJ1-1, the V gene TRBV12-3 or TRBV12-4; D perhaps matches TRBD1 (5 bases). The V end lost 5 bases, the J end lost 3 bases, and 19 bases lay between the germline ends. CDR3 length: 16 residues. DNA for the CDR3: TGTGCCAGCAGTCAGGGCGGGTTCTTCCTGGACACTGAAGCTTTCTTT. Translated, it gives CASSQGGFFLDTEAFF.

This clonotype was detected only a few times. A read error may produce the germline difference seen at one junction end. The rearrangement links TRBV7-3 to TRBJ2-2; either TRBD1 or TRBD2 may supply D (5 bases each). CDR3 length: 13 residues. From germline, CDR1 is SGHTA and CDR2 FQGTGA. CDR3 coding DNA: TGTGCCAACAGCTTACGGGACGCCGGGGAGCTGTTTTTT. Amino acid sequence: CANSLRDAGELFF.

This clonotype was counted ten times or more. The chain links TRBV9 to TRBJ2-7; D is ambiguous. Germline V gene data show CDR1 as SGDLS and CDR2 as YYNGEE. V lost 1 base and J 0 bases, leaving 8 bases between the germline ends. The CDR3 covers 14 residues. The CDR3 loop reads CASSVSPYSYEQYF. CDR3 DNA: TGTGCCAGCAGCGTAAGTCCTTACTCCTACGAGCAGTACTTC.

The chain combines TRBV6-6 with TRBJ1-1; D is uncertain. This CDR3 is built from 11 residues. The V gene's germline CDR1 is MNHNY and CDR2 SVGAGI (reference sequence). Trimming pared 4 bases from V and 4 bases from J, leaving 4 bases between. CDR3 DNA sequence: TGTGCCAGCAGTTCGAGCACTGAAGCTTTCTTT. Its protein product is CASSSSTEAFF.